Below, 18 T cell receptor beta chains from the same sample are listed, as sequenced in a study of OX40 agonist ivuxolimab in advanced cancers. Assay: immunoSEQ multiplex PCR; the TCRdb copy retains only in-frame clones and omits some. This sample has 10,000 to 15,000 clones, with under 80% found just once. The material sequenced was CD4+ or CD8+ T cells sorted from blood, taken in a trial of the OX40 agonist ivuxolimab. The receptors come from an adult with an advanced solid tumor such as melanoma, head and neck, liver or kidney cancer.

This chain joins TRBV15 and TRBJ2-7; TRBD2 matches at 9 bases. V lost 3 bases, J lost 7 bases, and 4 bases stayed unmatched. The germline V gene encodes CDR1 LNHNV and CDR2 YYDKDF (reference sequence). The CDR3 totals 13 residues. This CDR3 is CATSSLAGKEQYF. CDR3 bases: TGTGCCACCAGCAGTCTAGCGGGAAAAGAGCAGTACTTC.

This clone has just a few counts. The V call is TRBV29-1, the J call TRBJ2-7; D is perhaps TRBD1 or TRBD2 (7 bases each). CDR1 is SQVTM and CDR2 is ANQGSEA in the germline V gene. V was clipped by 6 bases and J by 5 bases, with 14 bases between them. The CDR3 is made up of 12 amino acids. CDR3 nucleotide sequence: TGCAGCGTGTGGGGAGGGGGCGACGAGCAGTACTTC. The encoded protein is CSVWGGGDEQYF.

This clone was picked up a small number of times. J is TRBJ1-2 and V is TRBV5-8; tentative D call: TRBD1 (6 bases). The CDR3 consists of 17 residues. The ends were cut back, 2 bases at V and 4 bases at J, with 21 bases in the middle. The germline gives CDR1 SGHTS, CDR2 YDEGEE. This CDR3 is CASSFAFRGLDIYGYTF. CDR3 nucleotide sequence: TGTGCCAGCAGCTTTGCCTTTCGGGGGCTTGATATCTATGGCTACACCTTC.

The chain has TRBV5-1 and TRBJ2-5; 7 nucleotides match TRBD1. The closer fit of TRBJ2-7 to the DNA end suggests the J call may be wrong. The CDR3 consists of 13 residues. Germline lookup yields CDR1 SGHRS and CDR2 YFSETQ. This CDR3 reads CASSLEGGLEQYF. CDR3 coding DNA: TGCGCCAGCAGCCTGGAAGGGGGCCTCGAGCAGTACTTC.

By share of the sample, this clone is medium-sized (0.01 to 0.1%). This chain uses TRBV28 with TRBJ1-1; D is ambiguous. This CDR3 is 17 amino acids long. Looked up from germline, CDR1 is MDHEN and CDR2 is SYDVKM. V was cut by 2 bases and J by 1 base, with 17 bases left in between. CDR3 amino acids: CASSLITASNGNTEAFF. The CDR3 bases are TGTGCCAGCAGTTTAATCACGGCCTCAAACGGGAACACTGAAGCTTTCTTT.

The V gene is TRBV9, the J gene TRBJ2-1, with 9 bases aligning to TRBD1. CDR1 and CDR2 from the germline V gene are SGDLS and YYNGEE. This CDR3 has 15 residues. After removal of 4 bases from V and 8 bases from J, the junction contained 10 bases not matched to a gene. CDR3 sequence: CASSFAGTGSDEQFF. CDR3 DNA sequence: TGTGCCAGCAGCTTTGCCGGGACAGGGAGTGATGAGCAGTTCTTC.

Remarks on this clone: A junction boundary mismatches the germline segment, possibly from a read error. The sample has other DNA sequences that encode this CDR3 too. V usage is TRBV6-1 and J usage is TRBJ2-5, with D tentatively TRBD1 (6 bases). The germline V gene has CDR1 MNHNS and CDR2 SASEGT. The CDR3 is 14 amino acids. The CDR3 here is CASTNSGTQETQYF. CDR3 DNA: TGTGCCAGCACCAACTCCGGGACACAAGAGACTCAGTACTTC.

The chain couples TRBV5-1 to TRBJ2-1, with 11 bases lining up with TRBD2. Germline loops: CDR1 SGHRS, CDR2 YFSETQ. Germline trimming cut 1 base from V and 4 bases from J; bases unmatched to any gene: 4. The CDR3 loop spans 16 amino acids. The CDR3 reads CASSLSGTSGYNEQFF. In nucleotides, the CDR3 is TGCGCCAGCAGCTTGTCTGGGACTAGCGGTTACAATGAGCAGTTCTTC.

In DNA form, the CDR3 reads TGCGCCAGCAGCTACAATAGCGGCTCCTACAATGAGCAGTTCTTC. Translated: CASSYNSGSYNEQFF. This chain uses TRBV4-1 with TRBJ2-1; possible D gene TRBD2, 6 bases. Germline-derived CDR1 and CDR2 are MGHRA and YSYEKL. Trimming removed 5 bases from V and 0 bases from J, with 11 bases in between. CDR3 length: 15 amino acids.

V is TRBV4-3 and J is TRBJ2-1; 8 bases fit TRBD2. Germline CDR1 LGHNA, CDR2 YSLEER. Unmatched junction bases numbered 12, after V lost 2 bases and J lost 6 bases. The length of the CDR3 is 17 residues. DNA for the CDR3: TGCGCCAGCAGCCAAAGAGAAGGTCTAGCGGGCGTCAATGAGCAGTTCTTC. Translating gives CASSQREGLAGVNEQFF.

This clone was seen more than once but under ten times. The chain has TRBV7-9 and TRBJ2-3, with D uncertain. The CDR3 is made up of 14 amino acids. CDR1 SEHNR and CDR2 FQNEAQ come from the germline V gene (reference sequence). The V end lost 10 bases, the J end lost 2 bases, and 16 bases lay between the germline ends. The CDR3 DNA reads as TGTGCCATCGGTCCCCTGAGCGCCACAGATACGCAGTATTTT. Protein sequence: CAIGPLSATDTQYF.

The chain couples TRBV5-5 to TRBJ2-1; perhaps D is TRBD1 or TRBD2 (5 bases each). V gave up 4 bases and J gave up 0 bases, with 11 bases separating them. This CDR3 comprises 15 residues. CDR1 and CDR2 (germline): SGHKS, YYEKEE (reference sequence). The CDR3 region has the DNA TGTGCCAGCAGCCACGGGACGGCCTCCTACAATGAGCAGTTCTTC. Translated, it gives CASSHGTASYNEQFF. The full variable domain, rest sourced from reference TRBV5-5 and TRBJ2-1, is DAGVTQSPTHLIKTRGQQVTLRCSPISGHKSVSWYQQVLGQGPQFIFQYYEKEERGRGNFPDRFSARQFPNYSSELNVNALLLGDSALYLCASSHGTASYNEQFFGPGTRLTVL.

This chain uses TRBV27 with TRBJ2-3; 8 nucleotides match TRBD1. V lost 6 bases to trimming and J lost 4 bases; unmatched junction nucleotides: 6. CDR1 MNHEY and CDR2 SMNVEV come from the germline V gene (reference sequence). The CDR3 covers 14 residues. The CDR3 sequence is CASSETGDPDTQYF. For the CDR3, the DNA is TGTGCCAGCAGCGAGACAGGGGACCCAGATACGCAGTATTTT.

This clone was seen just once. This chain uses TRBV2 with TRBJ2-7; 12 bases map to TRBD1. The CDR3 has 14 residues. Germline CDR1 is SNHLY and CDR2 is FYNNEI. V lost 3 bases to trimming and J lost 5 bases; unmatched junction nucleotides: 2. The CDR3 protein is CASSEGQGADEQYF. The CDR3 DNA sequence: TGTGCCAGCAGTGAGGGACAGGGGGCGGACGAGCAGTACTTC.

Relative to its sample, this clone is medium-sized (0.01 to 0.1%). V is TRBV10-3 and J is TRBJ2-2; D is possibly TRBD2 (6 bases). Germline CDR1 reads ENHRY; CDR2 reads SYGVKD. The CDR3 spans 17 residues. The V end lost 3 bases, the J end lost 0 bases, and 14 bases lay between the germline ends. CDR3 loop: CAISELVRDSNTGELFF. For the CDR3, the DNA is TGTGCCATCAGTGAATTAGTAAGGGACTCGAACACCGGGGAGCTGTTTTTT.

The chain uses TRBV7-3 and TRBJ2-7, with D possibly being TRBD2 (7 bases). Germline loops: CDR1 SGHTA, CDR2 FQGTGA. This CDR3 is built from 15 residues. Trimming stripped 1 base from V and 3 bases from J, with 13 bases between. CDR3 nucleotides: TGTGCCAGCAGCTTAAGGCGGGGGCACTACTACGAGCAGTACTTC. Translation: CASSLRRGHYYEQYF. Variable domain in full (rest from reference TRBV7-3 and TRBJ2-7): GAGVSQTPSNKVTEKGKYVELRCDPISGHTALYWYRQSLGQGPEFLIYFQGTGAADDSGLPNDRFFAVRPEGSVSTLKIQRTERGDSAVYLCASSLRRGHYYEQYFGPGTRLTVT.

This chain uses TRBV5-4 with TRBJ2-5; D may be TRBD1 or TRBD2 (5 bases each). CDR1 and CDR2 (germline): SGHNT, YYREEE (reference sequence). The CDR3 is made up of 14 amino acids. V was cut by 0 bases and J by 4 bases, with 10 bases left in between. The CDR3 protein is CASSLGLGGETQYF. The CDR3 region has the DNA TGTGCCAGCAGCTTGGGACTTGGGGGAGAGACCCAGTACTTC.

The chain joins TRBV7-8 to TRBJ2-7, with D tentatively TRBD1 (6 bases). CDR3 length equals 13 residues. Germline V lookup: CDR1 SGHVS, CDR2 FQNEAQ. With 5 bases removed from V and 4 bases from J, the gap between germline ends came to 12 bases. As DNA, the CDR3 is TGTGCCAGCAGCCCCAGGGGCCCTTACGAGCAGTACTTC. Its protein product is CASSPRGPYEQYF.